Listed here are 5 T cell receptor beta chains from one sample, sequenced in a study of blood T cell repertoires in COVID-19 (dated by TCRdb to about 2020). The receptor library was made with the immunoSEQ multiplex PCR assay. TCRdb retrieved this table from immuneACCESS and kept in-frame rearrangements only. Not all clones are present; in checked studies, unresolved V genes account for under half, and no reason is known for the remainder. The sample has hundreds of thousands of clones on record, 70% to 90% of them singletons. The ten largest clones add up to more than 4.5% of the sample. Sequencing was carried out using peripheral blood. The receptors here all came from a man between 50 and 59 years old with active or convalescent COVID-19.

This clone occurred a few times. V is TRBV7-2 and J is TRBJ1-3, with D unclear. The CDR3 loop spans 13 amino acids. V lost 1 base and J lost 4, with 5 bases in between. Germline-derived CDR1 and CDR2 are SGHTA and FQGNSA. The CDR3 reads CASSLVSGNTIYF. The CDR3 DNA reads TGTGCCAGCAGCTTAGTCTCCGGAAACACCATATATTTT.

V is TRBV7-9 and J is TRBJ2-7; TRBD1 aligns across 7 bases. CDR3 length: 15 residues. V gave up 5 bases and J gave up 0 bases; unmatched junction bases: 7. The germline V gene encodes CDR1 SEHNR and CDR2 FQNEAQ (reference sequence). The CDR3 DNA reads TGTGCCAGCAGCGATCAAACAGGGGTCTCCTACGAGCAGTACTTC. Amino acid sequence: CASSDQTGVSYEQYF.

This chain uses TRBV19 with TRBJ1-6; the D gene is possibly TRBD1 (6 bases). Between the trimmed V and J ends, which lost 8 bases and 5 bases, there was a span of 13 bases. Germline loops: CDR1 LNHDA, CDR2 SQIVND (reference sequence). The CDR3 has 14 amino acids. This chain's CDR3 is CASGGQSNNSPLHF. The CDR3 nucleotides are TGTGCCAGTGGTGGACAGTCTAATAATTCACCCCTCCACTTT. Complete variable domain (other parts from reference TRBV19 and TRBJ1-6): DGGITQSPKYLFRKEGQNVTLSCEQNLNHDAMYWYRQDPGQGLRLIYYSQIVNDFQKGDIAEGYSVSREKKESFPLTVTSAQKNPTAFYLCASGGQSNNSPLHFGNGTRLTVT.

The chain joins TRBV3-1 (or the pseudogene TRBV3-2) to TRBJ1-2; TRBD1 agrees at 7 bases. The J segment lost 1 base and the V segment lost 4 bases, leaving 3 bases of the junction unmatched. CDR3 length: 14 residues. Per germline, CDR1 LGHDT and CDR2 YNNKEL (reference sequence). In DNA form, the CDR3 reads TGTGCCAGCAGCCGGGGGACAGATAACTATGGCTACACCTTC. Its protein product is CASSRGTDNYGYTF.

J is TRBJ2-5 and V is TRBV7-2, with 14 positions matching TRBD2. From germline, CDR1 is SGHTA and CDR2 FQGNSA. V dropped 5 bases and J dropped 7; count of bases not matched to a gene: 9. This CDR3 has 16 amino acids. CDR3 sequence: CASSRGLAGVYGTQYF. CDR3 bases: TGTGCCAGCAGCCGGGGACTAGCGGGAGTTTACGGGACCCAGTACTTC.